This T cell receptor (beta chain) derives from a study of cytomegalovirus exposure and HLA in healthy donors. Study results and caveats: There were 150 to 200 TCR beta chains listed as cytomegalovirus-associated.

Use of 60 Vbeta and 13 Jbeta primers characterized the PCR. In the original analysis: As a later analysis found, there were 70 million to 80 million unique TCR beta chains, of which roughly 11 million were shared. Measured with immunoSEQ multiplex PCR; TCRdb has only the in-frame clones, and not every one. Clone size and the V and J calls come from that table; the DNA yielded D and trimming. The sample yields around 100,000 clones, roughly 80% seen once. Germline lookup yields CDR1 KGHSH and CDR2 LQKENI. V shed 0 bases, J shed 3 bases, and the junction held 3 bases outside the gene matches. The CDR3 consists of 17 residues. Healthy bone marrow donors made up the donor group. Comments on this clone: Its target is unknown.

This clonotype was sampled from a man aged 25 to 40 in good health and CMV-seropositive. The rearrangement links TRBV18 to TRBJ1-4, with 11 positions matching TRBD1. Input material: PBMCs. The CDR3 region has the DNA TGTGCCAGCTCACCACCCGGGACAGGGGGTTCTAATGAAAAACTGTTTTTT. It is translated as CASSPPGTGGSNEKLFF.